The 9 T cell receptor beta chains in this list originate from one sample, sequenced in a study of blood T cell repertoires in COVID-19. TCRdb keeps only in-frame clones here, not all; method: immunoSEQ multiplex PCR. This sample carries under 200,000 clones, approximately 90% of them seen once, and the ten largest clones take over 0.85%. Sequences were obtained from peripheral blood. These receptors all come from a man in his late teens or twenties with acute or convalescent COVID-19.

The rearrangement links TRBV2 to TRBJ1-3, with D hard to call. V lost 7 bases to trimming and J lost 4 bases, with 5 bases between them. CDR1 is SNHLY and CDR2 is FYNNEI in the germline V gene. The CDR3 is 11 residues long. CDR3 in DNA: TGTGCCAGCACGGGGGGAAACACCATATATTTT. It encodes CASTGGNTIYF.

This chain links TRBV12-5 with TRBJ2-3; 7 bases fit TRBD2. CDR3 length: 18 residues. Germline lookup yields CDR1 LGHNT and CDR2 FRNRAP. Losses at the gene ends were 2 bases for V and 0 bases for J; bases not matched to a gene: 11. In nucleotides, the CDR3 is TGTGCTAGTGGTTTGATTCGGGATGGCGGGAGTAGCACAGATACGCAGTATTTT. Protein: CASGLIRDGGSSTDTQYF.

This sequence joins TRBV7-9 and TRBJ2-2, with D possibly matching TRBD1 (5 bases). From germline, CDR1 is SEHNR and CDR2 FQNEAQ (reference sequence). This CDR3 is built from 13 residues. The V end lost 5 bases, the J end lost 7 bases, and 11 bases lay between the germline ends. The CDR3 sequence is CASSPRAGGELFF. CDR3 nucleotide sequence: TGTGCCAGCAGCCCCAGGGCCGGCGGGGAGCTGTTTTTT.

The chain uses TRBV29-1 and TRBJ1-3; possible D gene TRBD1, 6 bases. V lost 5 bases and J lost 0, with 11 bases in between. The CDR3 contains 14 residues. Germline CDR1 is SQVTM and CDR2 is ANQGSEA. As DNA, the CDR3 is TGCAGCGTTAGGCAGGGGAGCTCTGGAAACACCATATATTTT. This gives the protein CSVRQGSSGNTIYF.

Here the CDR3 reads CASIPQQGGRGYTF. The CDR3, as DNA: TGTGCCAGCATTCCACAACAGGGTGGTCGCGGCTACACCTTC. The chain is built from TRBV6-6 and TRBJ1-2; D possibly corresponds to TRBD1 (6 bases). Germline assignment: CDR1 MNHNY and CDR2 SVGAGI (reference sequence). V lost 7 bases, J lost 8 bases, and 20 bases lay in between. The CDR3 has 14 residues.

This rearrangement joins TRBV27 to TRBJ2-1, with TRBD2 matching over 12 bases. This CDR3 is built from 15 residues. J lost 6 bases, V lost 2 bases, and 2 bases had no gene match. In germline, CDR1 is MNHEY, CDR2 SMNVEV (reference sequence). The CDR3 loop is CASSLALAGGNEQFF. CDR3 nucleotide sequence: TGTGCCAGCAGTTTAGCACTAGCGGGGGGCAATGAGCAGTTCTTC.

The chain combines TRBV6-1 with TRBJ2-3; 8 nucleotides align to TRBD2. Losses at the gene ends were 2 bases for V and 6 bases for J; bases not matched to a gene: 7. Germline CDR1 MNHNS, CDR2 SASEGT. The CDR3 runs 15 residues. This CDR3 is CASSESLAGVDTQYF. In nucleotides, the CDR3 is TGTGCCAGCAGTGAATCCCTAGCGGGTGTCGATACGCAGTATTTT.

The CDR3 DNA sequence: TGTGCCAGCAACTTTTACAATGAGCAGTTCTTC. Residues: CASNFYNEQFF. The chain couples TRBV25-1 to TRBJ2-1; the D is unclear. The CDR3 spans 11 residues. Trimming pared 7 bases from V and 4 bases from J, leaving 5 bases between. CDR1 and CDR2 from the germline V gene are MGHDK and SYGVNS.

The rearrangement links TRBV7-2 to TRBJ1-5; 7 bases are shared with TRBD1. Germline CDR1 is SGHTA and CDR2 is FQGNSA. The CDR3 has 14 residues. With V trimmed by 4 bases and J by 7 bases, 7 bases remained unmatched. The CDR3 spells CASSSSGGWQPQHF. CDR3 DNA sequence: TGTGCCAGCAGCTCCTCAGGGGGATGGCAGCCCCAGCATTTT.